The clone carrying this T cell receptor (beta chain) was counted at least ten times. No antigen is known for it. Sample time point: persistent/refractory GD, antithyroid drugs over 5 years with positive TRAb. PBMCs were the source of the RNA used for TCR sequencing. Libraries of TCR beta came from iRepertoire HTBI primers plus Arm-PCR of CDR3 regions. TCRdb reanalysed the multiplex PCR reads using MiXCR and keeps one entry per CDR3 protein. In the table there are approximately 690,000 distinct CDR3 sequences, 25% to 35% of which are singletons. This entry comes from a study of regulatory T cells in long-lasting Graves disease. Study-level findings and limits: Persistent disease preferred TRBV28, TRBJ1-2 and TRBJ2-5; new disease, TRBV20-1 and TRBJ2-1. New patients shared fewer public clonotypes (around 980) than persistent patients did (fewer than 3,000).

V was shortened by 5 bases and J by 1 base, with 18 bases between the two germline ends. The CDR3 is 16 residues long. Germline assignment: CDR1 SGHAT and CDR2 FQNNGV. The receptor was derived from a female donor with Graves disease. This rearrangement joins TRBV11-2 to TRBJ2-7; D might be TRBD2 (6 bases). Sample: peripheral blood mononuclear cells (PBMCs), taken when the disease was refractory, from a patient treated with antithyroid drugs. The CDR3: CASSPLEGIRSYEQYF. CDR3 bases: TGTGCCAGCAGCCCACTGGAGGGGATCAGGTCCTACGAGCAGTACTTC. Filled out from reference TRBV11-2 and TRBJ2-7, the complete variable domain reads EAGVAQSPRYKIIEKRQSVAFWCNPISGHATLYWYQQILGQGPKLLIQFQNNGVVDDSQLPKDRFSAERLKGVDSTLKIQPAKLEDSAVYLCASSPLEGIRSYEQYFGPGTRLTVT.